Listed below are T cell receptor beta chains from one sample, sequenced in a study of cytomegalovirus exposure and HLA in healthy donors. Profiled with immunoSEQ multiplex PCR; TCRdb holds only in-frame clones, not every one. The sample consists of 95,000 to 150,000 clones, 8% to 11% of them appearing once. The specimen was PBMCs. All receptors derive from a woman aged 18 to 35 in good health and CMV-seropositive. The CDR3 runs from the conserved cysteine through the conserved F or W. Fields, in order: V gene, clone size, J gene, D gene, CDR3 protein, CDR3 DNA. D genes are given only for firm matches. Rows give clone size only sometimes, using once, few, many, or a class for an expanded clone.

v_call: TRBV15; clone_size: NA; j_call: TRBJ2-1; d_call: TRBD1; cdr3_aa: CATSRGWGQAYNEQFF; cdr3_nt: TGTGCCACCAGCAGGGGATGGGGACAGGCTTACAATGAGCAGTTCTTC
v_call: TRBV5-1; clone_size: few; j_call: TRBJ2-3; d_call: TRBD2; cdr3_aa: CASRYGLADTDTQYF; cdr3_nt: TGCGCCAGCAGGTATGGGCTAGCGGACACAGATACGCAGTATTTT
v_call: TRBV2; clone_size: NA; j_call: TRBJ1-1; d_call: NA; cdr3_aa: CASSHNPTENTEAFF; cdr3_nt: TGTGCCAGCAGCCACAACCCGACAGAGAACACTGAAGCTTTCTTT
v_call: TRBV7-9; clone_size: NA; j_call: TRBJ2-7; d_call: TRBD2; cdr3_aa: CASSADSGTRTYEQYF; cdr3_nt: TGTGCCAGCAGCGCAGACTCCGGGACTAGGACGTACGAGCAGTACTTC
v_call: TRBV7-2; clone_size: NA; j_call: TRBJ1-1; d_call: NA; cdr3_aa: CASSEQGMNTEAFF; cdr3_nt: TGTGCCAGCAGCGAACAGGGTATGAACACTGAAGCTTTCTTT
v_call: TRBV28; clone_size: NA; j_call: TRBJ2-3; d_call: NA; cdr3_aa: CASSLPPLPEYF; cdr3_nt: TGTGCCAGCAGTTTACCGCCCCTACCGGAGTATTTT
v_call: TRBV7-8; clone_size: NA; j_call: TRBJ1-1; d_call: NA; cdr3_aa: CASKQGTEAFF; cdr3_nt: TGTGCCAGCAAACAGGGCACTGAAGCTTTCTTT
v_call: TRBV7-6; clone_size: NA; j_call: TRBJ2-7; d_call: NA; cdr3_aa: CASSPGTGRNEQYF; cdr3_nt: TGTGCCAGCAGCCCAGGAACCGGCCGCAACGAGCAGTACTTC
v_call: TRBV19; clone_size: few; j_call: TRBJ2-7; d_call: TRBD2; cdr3_aa: CASSMSSSGPYEQYF; cdr3_nt: TGTGCCAGTAGTATGTCATCTAGCGGACCCTACGAGCAGTACTTC
v_call: TRBV5-1; clone_size: few; j_call: TRBJ1-3; d_call: NA; cdr3_aa: CASSSTLEGPGNTIYF; cdr3_nt: TGCGCCAGCAGCTCGACGTTAGAGGGTCCTGGAAACACCATATATTTT
v_call: TRBV19; clone_size: NA; j_call: TRBJ1-2; d_call: NA; cdr3_aa: CASSIVFGGVGGYTF; cdr3_nt: TGTGCCAGTAGTATCGTTTTTGGGGGCGTAGGTGGCTACACCTTC
v_call: TRBV28; clone_size: NA; j_call: TRBJ1-4; d_call: TRBD1; cdr3_aa: CASGGGSADNEKLFF; cdr3_nt: TGTGCCAGCGGAGGGGGCTCCGCCGACAATGAAAAACTGTTTTTT
v_call: TRBV28; clone_size: few; j_call: TRBJ2-7; d_call: NA; cdr3_aa: CASSLWSYEQYF; cdr3_nt: TGTGCCAGCAGTTTATGGTCTTACGAGCAGTACTTC
v_call: TRBV5-4; clone_size: NA; j_call: TRBJ2-1; d_call: TRBD1; cdr3_aa: CASSWMTGATEEQFF; cdr3_nt: TGTGCCAGCAGTTGGATGACAGGGGCCACAGAGGAGCAGTTCTTC
v_call: TRBV9; clone_size: many; j_call: TRBJ1-4; d_call: TRBD1; cdr3_aa: CASSVGDRGNEKLFF; cdr3_nt: TGTGCCAGCAGCGTAGGGGACAGGGGGAATGAAAAACTGTTTTTT
v_call: TRBV7-8; clone_size: NA; j_call: TRBJ2-1; d_call: NA; cdr3_aa: CASSLDLSLAWRARGNEQFF; cdr3_nt: TGTGCCAGCAGCTTAGATCTGAGCCTAGCTTGGAGGGCCCGAGGGAATGAGCAGTTCTTC
v_call: TRBV6-5; clone_size: few; j_call: TRBJ2-7; d_call: NA; cdr3_aa: CASSYRASFSYEQYF; cdr3_nt: TGTGCCAGCAGTTACCGAGCTTCCTTCTCCTACGAGCAGTACTTC
v_call: TRBV2; clone_size: NA; j_call: TRBJ2-7; d_call: NA; cdr3_aa: CATTSPRGSYEQYF; cdr3_nt: TGTGCCACCACGTCCCCCAGAGGGAGCTACGAGCAGTACTTC
v_call: TRBV29-1; clone_size: few; j_call: TRBJ2-5; d_call: TRBD1; cdr3_aa: CSVIPNKHRGEVETQYF; cdr3_nt: TGCAGCGTTATCCCGAATAAACACAGGGGGGAGGTCGAGACCCAGTACTTC
v_call: TRBV28; clone_size: few; j_call: TRBJ2-7; d_call: TRBD1; cdr3_aa: CAINYGQGAHGEQYF; cdr3_nt: TGTGCCATCAACTATGGACAGGGGGCGCACGGCGAGCAGTACTTC
v_call: TRBV2; clone_size: NA; j_call: TRBJ1-2; d_call: NA; cdr3_aa: CASRANYGYTF; cdr3_nt: TGTGCCAGCAGAGCGAATTATGGCTACACCTTC
v_call: TRBV6-1; clone_size: few; j_call: TRBJ1-2; d_call: NA; cdr3_aa: CASSEADRFNGYTF; cdr3_nt: TGTGCCAGCAGTGAAGCCGACAGGTTTAATGGCTACACCTTC
v_call: TRBV18; clone_size: NA; j_call: TRBJ2-7; d_call: TRBD1; cdr3_aa: CASSEGETGSYEQYF; cdr3_nt: TGTGCCAGCTCAGAGGGAGAGACAGGGTCGTACGAGCAGTACTTC
v_call: TRBV4-1; clone_size: few; j_call: TRBJ1-5; d_call: NA; cdr3_aa: CASSQEAPALNQPQHF; cdr3_nt: TGCGCCAGCAGCCAAGAGGCCCCTGCACTAAATCAGCCCCAGCATTTT
v_call: TRBV6-6; clone_size: NA; j_call: TRBJ2-2; d_call: NA; cdr3_aa: CASQPAGNTGELFF; cdr3_nt: TGTGCCAGCCAACCGGCAGGGAACACCGGGGAGCTGTTTTTT
v_call: TRBV7-9; clone_size: NA; j_call: TRBJ1-1; d_call: TRBD1; cdr3_aa: CASSGQATEAFF; cdr3_nt: TGTGCCAGCAGCGGACAGGCCACTGAAGCTTTCTTT
v_call: TRBV5-4; clone_size: few; j_call: TRBJ2-3; d_call: TRBD2; cdr3_aa: CASSLGGLAGGGAQYF; cdr3_nt: TGTGCCAGCAGCTTGGGGGGACTAGCGGGTGGAGGTGCGCAGTATTTT
v_call: TRBV30; clone_size: NA; j_call: TRBJ2-7; d_call: TRBD1; cdr3_aa: CAWEPGQGYEQYF; cdr3_nt: TGTGCCTGGGAACCGGGACAGGGGTACGAGCAGTACTTC
v_call: TRBV6-1; clone_size: few; j_call: TRBJ2-3; d_call: TRBD2; cdr3_aa: CASRSSGVDTDTQYF; cdr3_nt: TGTGCCAGCAGGTCTAGCGGGGTCGACACAGATACGCAGTATTTT
v_call: TRBV5-6; clone_size: NA; j_call: TRBJ2-1; d_call: TRBD1; cdr3_aa: CASSNYRGHDYNEQFF; cdr3_nt: TGTGCCAGCAGCAACTACAGGGGGCACGACTACAATGAGCAGTTCTTC
v_call: TRBV2; clone_size: few; j_call: TRBJ2-2; d_call: TRBD2; cdr3_aa: CASRSLTSRSGELFF; cdr3_nt: TGTGCCAGCCGGAGTTTGACTAGCAGATCCGGGGAGCTGTTTTTT
v_call: TRBV27; clone_size: NA; j_call: TRBJ2-7; d_call: NA; cdr3_aa: CASSPPGVPSEQYF; cdr3_nt: TGTGCCAGCAGTCCCCCGGGAGTACCTTCAGAGCAGTACTTC
v_call: TRBV10-3; clone_size: NA; j_call: TRBJ2-3; d_call: NA; cdr3_aa: CAITPDYKQGTDTQYF; cdr3_nt: TGTGCCATCACCCCCGACTACAAGCAGGGCACAGATACGCAGTATTTT
v_call: TRBV13; clone_size: NA; j_call: TRBJ2-5; d_call: NA; cdr3_aa: CASSPTGETQYF; cdr3_nt: TGTGCCAGCAGCCCCACCGGGGAGACCCAGTACTTC
v_call: TRBV11-2; clone_size: few; j_call: TRBJ2-5; d_call: TRBD1; cdr3_aa: CASSFRLTGVQETQYF; cdr3_nt: TGTGCCAGCAGCTTCCGATTGACAGGGGTCCAAGAGACCCAGTACTTC
v_call: TRBV7-6; clone_size: NA; j_call: TRBJ2-6; d_call: NA; cdr3_aa: CASSLNSGANVLTF; cdr3_nt: TGTGCCAGCAGCCTTAATTCTGGGGCCAACGTCCTGACTTTC
v_call: TRBV11-3; clone_size: NA; j_call: TRBJ1-1; d_call: NA; cdr3_aa: CASSSYPGTEAFF; cdr3_nt: TGTGCCAGCAGTTCATACCCCGGCACTGAAGCTTTCTTT
v_call: TRBV5-4; clone_size: few; j_call: TRBJ2-3; d_call: TRBD2; cdr3_aa: CASSYRAASGRWTDTQYF; cdr3_nt: TGTGCCAGCAGCTACCGGGCCGCTAGCGGGAGATGGACAGATACGCAGTATTTT
v_call: TRBV6-1; clone_size: few; j_call: TRBJ2-1; d_call: NA; cdr3_aa: CASTSGTGHNEQFF; cdr3_nt: TGTGCCAGCACCTCAGGGACTGGCCACAATGAGCAGTTCTTC
v_call: TRBV13; clone_size: NA; j_call: TRBJ2-7; d_call: NA; cdr3_aa: CASSHIAEEQYF; cdr3_nt: TGTGCCAGCAGCCACATAGCGGAAGAGCAGTACTTC
v_call: TRBV2; clone_size: few; j_call: TRBJ1-2; d_call: NA; cdr3_aa: CASMGGAGNYGYTF; cdr3_nt: TGTGCCAGCATGGGGGGGGCTGGAAACTATGGCTACACCTTC
v_call: TRBV11-2; clone_size: NA; j_call: TRBJ2-7; d_call: NA; cdr3_aa: CASSFFKGAGSYEQYF; cdr3_nt: TGTGCCAGCAGCTTTTTTAAAGGGGCAGGCTCCTACGAGCAGTACTTC
v_call: TRBV11-3; clone_size: NA; j_call: TRBJ1-1; d_call: NA; cdr3_aa: CSRSVRTEAFF; cdr3_nt: TGTTCACGGAGCGTGCGAACTGAAGCTTTCTTT
v_call: TRBV7-3; clone_size: NA; j_call: TRBJ2-1; d_call: NA; cdr3_aa: CASSRGRDNEQFF; cdr3_nt: TGTGCCAGCAGCCGAGGACGGGATAATGAGCAGTTCTTC
v_call: TRBV13; clone_size: few; j_call: TRBJ1-5; d_call: NA; cdr3_aa: CASTLGLGNQPQHF; cdr3_nt: TGTGCCAGCACCCTGGGGCTCGGCAATCAGCCCCAGCATTTT
v_call: TRBV11-2; clone_size: NA; j_call: TRBJ2-6; d_call: TRBD1; cdr3_aa: CAVRVTGTGRGGANVLTF; cdr3_nt: TGTGCCGTTCGAGTAACCGGGACAGGGAGGGGTGGGGCCAACGTCCTGACTTTC
v_call: TRBV5-8; clone_size: few; j_call: TRBJ1-2; d_call: NA; cdr3_aa: CASSSNDRSYGYTF; cdr3_nt: TGTGCCAGCAGCTCAAATGACAGGAGCTATGGCTACACCTTC
v_call: TRBV30; clone_size: few; j_call: TRBJ2-1; d_call: TRBD2; cdr3_aa: CAWSPSSGYNEQFF; cdr3_nt: TGTGCCTGGAGTCCCTCTAGCGGCTACAATGAGCAGTTCTTC
v_call: TRBV11-3; clone_size: NA; j_call: TRBJ2-7; d_call: NA; cdr3_aa: CASSSPTAGSYEQYF; cdr3_nt: TGTGCCAGCAGCTCACCCACGGCGGGATCCTACGAGCAGTACTTC
v_call: TRBV5-1; clone_size: few; j_call: TRBJ1-1; d_call: NA; cdr3_aa: CASSLDHLRSTEAFF; cdr3_nt: TGCGCCAGCAGCTTGGACCACCTTAGGAGTACTGAAGCTTTCTTT